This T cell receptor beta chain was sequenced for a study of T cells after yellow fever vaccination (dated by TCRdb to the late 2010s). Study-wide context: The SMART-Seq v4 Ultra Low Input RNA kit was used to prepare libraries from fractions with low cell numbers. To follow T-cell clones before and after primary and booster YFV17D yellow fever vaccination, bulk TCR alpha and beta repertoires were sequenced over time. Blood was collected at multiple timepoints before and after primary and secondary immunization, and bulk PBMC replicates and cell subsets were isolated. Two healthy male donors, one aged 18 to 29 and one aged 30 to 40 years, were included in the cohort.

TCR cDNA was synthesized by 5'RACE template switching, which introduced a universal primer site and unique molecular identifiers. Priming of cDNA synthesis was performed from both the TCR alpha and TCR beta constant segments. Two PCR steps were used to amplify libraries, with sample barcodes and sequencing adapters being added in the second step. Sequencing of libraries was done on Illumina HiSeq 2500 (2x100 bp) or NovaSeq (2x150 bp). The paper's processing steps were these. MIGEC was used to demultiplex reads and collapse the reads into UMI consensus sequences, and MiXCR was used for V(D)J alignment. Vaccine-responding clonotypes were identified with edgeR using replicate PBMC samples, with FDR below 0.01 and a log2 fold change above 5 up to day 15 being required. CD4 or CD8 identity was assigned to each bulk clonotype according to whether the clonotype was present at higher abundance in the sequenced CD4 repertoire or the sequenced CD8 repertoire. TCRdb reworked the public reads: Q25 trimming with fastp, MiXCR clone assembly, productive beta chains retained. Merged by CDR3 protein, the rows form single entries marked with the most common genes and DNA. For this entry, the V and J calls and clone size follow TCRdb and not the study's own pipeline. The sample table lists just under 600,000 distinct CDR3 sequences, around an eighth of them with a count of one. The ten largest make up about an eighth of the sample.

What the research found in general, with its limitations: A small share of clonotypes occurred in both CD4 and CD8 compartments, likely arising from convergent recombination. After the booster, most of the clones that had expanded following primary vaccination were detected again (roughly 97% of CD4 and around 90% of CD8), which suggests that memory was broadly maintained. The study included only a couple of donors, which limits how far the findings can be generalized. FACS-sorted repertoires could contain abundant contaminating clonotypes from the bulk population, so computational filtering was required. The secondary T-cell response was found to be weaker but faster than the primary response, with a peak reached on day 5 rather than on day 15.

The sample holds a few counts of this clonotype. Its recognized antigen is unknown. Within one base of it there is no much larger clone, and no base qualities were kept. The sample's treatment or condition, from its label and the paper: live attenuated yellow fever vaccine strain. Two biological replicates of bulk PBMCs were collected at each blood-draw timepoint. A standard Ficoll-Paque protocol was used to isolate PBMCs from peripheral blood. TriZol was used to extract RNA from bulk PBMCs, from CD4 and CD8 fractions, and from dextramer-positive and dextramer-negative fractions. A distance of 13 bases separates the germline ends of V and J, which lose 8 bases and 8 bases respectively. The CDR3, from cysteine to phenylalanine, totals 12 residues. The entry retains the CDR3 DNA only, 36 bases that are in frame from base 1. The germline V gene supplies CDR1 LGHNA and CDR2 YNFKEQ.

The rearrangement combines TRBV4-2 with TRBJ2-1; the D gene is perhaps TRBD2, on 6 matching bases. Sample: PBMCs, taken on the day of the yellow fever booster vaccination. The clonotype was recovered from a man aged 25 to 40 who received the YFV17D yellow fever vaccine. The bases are TGTGCCAGCGGGCGGGAAGTTTATGAGCAGTTCTTC. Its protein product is CASGREVYEQFF.